A selection of T cell receptor beta chains follows, all from one sample in a study of blood T cell repertoires in COVID-19. Profiling relied on immunoSEQ multiplex PCR, and the TCRdb table lists in-frame clones only, not all of them. This sample has fewer than 300,000 clones, with about 80% found just once. Material for sequencing was peripheral blood. The receptors stem from a person aged 65 to 79 with COVID-19, enrolled during active disease. Each CDR3 is given with its conserved first and last residue. The D gene is left open where the match is weak. Some rows have no size entry. The others give once, few or many, or a class for an expanded clone.

D gene	J gene	V gene	clone size	CDR3 DNA	CDR3 protein
TRBD1	TRBJ1-2	TRBV7-9	NA	TGTGCCAGCAGCCCGGGGACAGCCCGTAACTATGGCTACACCTTC	CASSPGTARNYGYTF
TRBD1	TRBJ1-5	TRBV6-1	many	TGTGCCAGCAGTGTGACAGGGTCTTATAGCAATCAGCCCCAGCATTTT	CASSVTGSYSNQPQHF
NA	TRBJ1-1	TRBV21-1	few	TGTGCCAGCGCCGCCCCCCAGGGGACTGAAGCTTTCTTT	CASAAPQGTEAFF
NA	TRBJ2-5	TRBV21-1	NA	TGTGCCAGCAGCCGCAGGGACAGGGTTCTTGAGACCCAGTACTTC	CASSRRDRVLETQYF
NA	TRBJ2-5	TRBV9	NA	TGTGCCAGCAGCGTGTCTCAGGCCCTCCAAGAGACCCAGTACTTC	CASSVSQALQETQYF
NA	TRBJ1-6	TRBV7-6	once	TGTGCCAGCAGCTTAGGGCGGGGGGGAAATTCACCCCTCCACTTT	CASSLGRGGNSPLHF
TRBD1	TRBJ2-2	TRBV4-1	NA	TGCGCCAGCAGCCATCTCGGGACAGGGGGGACCGGGGAGCTGTTTTTT	CASSHLGTGGTGELFF
TRBD1	TRBJ2-3	TRBV27	NA	TGTGCCAGCAGCTCCGGGACAGGTTGGACAGATACGCAGTATTTT	CASSSGTGWTDTQYF
TRBD2	TRBJ2-7	TRBV3-1/TRBV3-2	NA	TGTGCCAGCAGCCAAGCGACTAGCGGCGCCTACGAGCAGTACTTC	CASSQATSGAYEQYF
TRBD2	TRBJ2-3	TRBV7-9	NA	TGTGCCAGCAGCCGTTTGTCGGGACTAGCGGGGGGGTACACAGATACGCAGTATTTT	CASSRLSGLAGGYTDTQYF
NA	TRBJ1-4	TRBV6-5	once	TGTGCCAGCAGTTACTCCCACGAAGAGAATGAAAAACTGTTTTTT	CASSYSHEENEKLFF
NA	TRBJ1-5	TRBV12-3/TRBV12-4	NA	TGTGCCAGCAGTTTAATGGGCCAGCCCCAGCATTTT	CASSLMGQPQHF
TRBD2	TRBJ2-2	TRBV5-1	NA	TGCGCCAGCAGCTTGGCCCCTAGCGGGGGGGCCGGGGAGCTGTTTTTT	CASSLAPSGGAGELFF
NA	TRBJ2-7	TRBV11-2	NA	TGTGCCAGCAGCTTAGGGAGAGCTCCCACCTACGAGCAGTACTTC	CASSLGRAPTYEQYF
NA	TRBJ2-5	TRBV29-1	NA	TGCAGCTGTGAGGAGAACGGAGAGACCCAGTACTTC	CSCEENGETQYF
TRBD1	TRBJ1-5	TRBV19	NA	TGTGCCAGTATGCAGGGGGGTGGGCCCCAGCATTTT	CASMQGGGPQHF
NA	TRBJ1-2	TRBV5-8	NA	TGTGCCAGCAGGAGGCCGAGACAGCCCTATGGCTACACCTTC	CASRRPRQPYGYTF
TRBD1	TRBJ1-2	TRBV9	few	TGTGCCAGCAGCGTAGATCCCGACAGGGGAGACTACACCTTC	CASSVDPDRGDYTF
NA	TRBJ1-6	TRBV4-3	few	TGCGCCAGCAGCCAAGATCGGACAGCGTATAATTCACCCCTCCACTTT	CASSQDRTAYNSPLHF
NA	TRBJ2-3	TRBV3-1/TRBV3-2	NA	TGTGCCAGCAGCCAAGATCCCTTACGATTAGCTGACACAGATACGCAGTATTTT	CASSQDPLRLADTDTQYF
NA	TRBJ1-2	TRBV3-1/TRBV3-2	NA	TGTGCCAGCAGCCGGGGGCAGGGGAACTATGGCTACACCTTC	CASSRGQGNYGYTF
NA	TRBJ1-6	TRBV18	once	TGTGCCAGCTCACCGGAGAGCTCCTATAATTCACCCCTCCACTTT	CASSPESSYNSPLHF
TRBD1	TRBJ1-3	TRBV9	NA	TGTGCCAGCAGCGTAGGGACAGGGGAGATCGGTGACACCATATATTTT	CASSVGTGEIGDTIYF